Listed below are T cell receptor beta chains from one sample, sequenced in a study of response to subunit inactivated influenza vaccine. TCRdb re-derived calls from the RT-PCR reads in MiXCR, one entry per CDR3 protein. The table records fewer than 700,000 distinct CDR3 sequences, roughly 13% of them present only once. Sequencing was performed on PBMCs from blood, taken 40 to 50 days after vaccination. The receptors were sampled from a man aged 45-65 years who received an inactivated influenza vaccine. Both conserved end residues are part of each CDR3. A D gene is named only where the DNA matches it firmly. Not every row has a clone size; where given, it reads once, few, many or a size class.

few,TRBV29-1,TRBJ2-7,TRBD1,14,TGCAGCGTTACCGGGACAGGGGGATCCTACGAGCAGTACTTC,CSVTGTGGSYEQYF
NA,TRBV29-1,TRBJ2-6,TRBD1,17,TGCAGCGTGAGGTTCAGGGACAGGGACTCTGGGGCCAACGTCCTGACTTTC,CSVRFRDRDSGANVLTF
few,TRBV5-5,TRBJ1-5,NA,18,TGTGCCAGCAGCTTAGGACCTGACAGGTCTACTGGAAATCAGCCCCAGCATTTT,CASSLGPDRSTGNQPQHF
NA,TRBV10-3,TRBJ2-1,TRBD2,15,TGTGCCATCAGTGAAATAGCGGGCATATACAATGAGCAGTTCTTC,CAISEIAGIYNEQFF
many,TRBV25-1,TRBJ1-2,TRBD1,13,TGTGCCAGCAGTGAGGGACAGTCCTATGGCTACACCTTC,CASSEGQSYGYTF
NA,TRBV12-3/TRBV12-4,TRBJ2-3,NA,14,TGTGCCAGCAGTTTATGGGGGAGGACAGATACGCAGTATTTT,CASSLWGRTDTQYF
few,TRBV5-1,TRBJ2-7,TRBD2,15,TGCGCCAGCAGCCGGACTAGTCCTGACCTCTACGAGCAGTACTTC,CASSRTSPDLYEQYF
few,TRBV20-1,TRBJ1-1,NA,14,TGCAGTGCTAGAGTTGGGCAGATGAACACTGAAGCTTTCTTT,CSARVGQMNTEAFF
few,TRBV7-9,TRBJ2-5,NA,12,TGTGCCAGCAGCTCCGGGGCGGGGTCCCAGTACTTC,CASSSGAGSQYF
NA,TRBV6-2/TRBV6-3,TRBJ2-2,TRBD2,15,TGTGCCAGCAGTAATAGCGGGAGGAGCACCGGGGAGCTGTTTTTT,CASSNSGRSTGELFF